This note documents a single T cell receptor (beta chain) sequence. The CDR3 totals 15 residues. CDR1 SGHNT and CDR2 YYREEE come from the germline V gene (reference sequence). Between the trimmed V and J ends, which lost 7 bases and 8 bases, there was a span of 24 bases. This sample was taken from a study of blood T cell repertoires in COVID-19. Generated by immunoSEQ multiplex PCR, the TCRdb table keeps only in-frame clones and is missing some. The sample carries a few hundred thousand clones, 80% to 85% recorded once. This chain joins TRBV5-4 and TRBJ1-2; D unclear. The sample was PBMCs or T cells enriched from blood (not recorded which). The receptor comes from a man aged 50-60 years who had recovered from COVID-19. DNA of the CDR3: TGTGCCAGCCTCCGACGGGCGGCGGGTATAAGCGGCTACACCTTC. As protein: CASLRRAAGISGYTF.